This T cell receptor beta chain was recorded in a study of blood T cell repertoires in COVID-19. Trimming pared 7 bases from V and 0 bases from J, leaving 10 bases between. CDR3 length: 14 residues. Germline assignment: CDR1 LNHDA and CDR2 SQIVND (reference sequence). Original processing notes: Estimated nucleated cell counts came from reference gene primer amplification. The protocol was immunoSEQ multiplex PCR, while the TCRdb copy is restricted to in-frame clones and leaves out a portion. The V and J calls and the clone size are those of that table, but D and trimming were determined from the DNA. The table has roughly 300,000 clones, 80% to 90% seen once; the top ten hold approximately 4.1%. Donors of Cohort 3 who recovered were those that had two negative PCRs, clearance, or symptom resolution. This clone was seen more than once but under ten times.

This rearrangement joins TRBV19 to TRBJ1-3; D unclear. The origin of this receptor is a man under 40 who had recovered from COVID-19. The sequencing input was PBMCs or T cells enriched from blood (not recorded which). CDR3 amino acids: CASNRAGSGNTIYF. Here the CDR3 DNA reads TGTGCCAGTAATCGCGCGGGCTCTGGAAACACCATATATTTT.